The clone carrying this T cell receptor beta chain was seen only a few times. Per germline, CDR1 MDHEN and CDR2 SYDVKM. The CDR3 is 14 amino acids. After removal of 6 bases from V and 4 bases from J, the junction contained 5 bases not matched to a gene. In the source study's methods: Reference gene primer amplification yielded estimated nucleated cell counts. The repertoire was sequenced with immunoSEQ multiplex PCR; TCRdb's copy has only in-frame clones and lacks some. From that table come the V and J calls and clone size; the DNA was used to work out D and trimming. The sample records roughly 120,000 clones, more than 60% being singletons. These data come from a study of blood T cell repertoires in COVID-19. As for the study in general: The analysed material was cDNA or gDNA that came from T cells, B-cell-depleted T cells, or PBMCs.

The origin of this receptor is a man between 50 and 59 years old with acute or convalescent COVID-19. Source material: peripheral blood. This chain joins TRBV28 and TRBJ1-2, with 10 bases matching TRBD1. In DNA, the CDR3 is TGTGCCAGCAGCGGGACAGGGGCCGGCTATGGCTACACCTTC. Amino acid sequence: CASSGTGAGYGYTF.